The 14 T cell receptor beta chains listed next were all sequenced from one sample in a study of blood T cell repertoires in COVID-19. Measured with immunoSEQ multiplex PCR; TCRdb has only the in-frame clones, and not every one. The data contain 150,000 to 200,000 clones, about 89% of them singletons. Sequencing input: peripheral blood. The receptors shown here come from a man between 18 and 29 years old who had recovered from COVID-19.

This chain joins TRBV28 and TRBJ1-2, with 9 nucleotides matching TRBD1. J gave up 4 bases and V 2 bases, and 8 bases lay outside the gene matches. Germline assignment: CDR1 MDHEN and CDR2 SYDVKM. This CDR3 has 16 residues. The CDR3 is CASSLRGTGTLYGYTF. In DNA, the CDR3 is TGTGCCAGCAGTTTACGCGGGACAGGGACACTCTATGGCTACACCTTC.

This chain links TRBV10-3 with TRBJ2-7; 7 positions agree with TRBD1. The V gene end was trimmed by 6 bases and the J gene end by 6 bases; junction bases not matched to a gene: 8. CDR1 ENHRY and CDR2 SYGVKD come from the germline V gene. This CDR3 is 13 amino acids long. The DNA of the CDR3 is TGTGCCATCAGCCCCCGACAGGGATTCGAGCAGTACTTC. This encodes CAISPRQGFEQYF.

The chain links TRBV7-9 to TRBJ2-7; D might be TRBD1 (6 bases). V lost 3 bases, J lost 5 bases, and 17 bases lay in between. The length of the CDR3 is 15 residues. The germline V gene has CDR1 SEHNR and CDR2 FQNEAQ (reference sequence). CDR3: CASSFSGSAGDEQYF. The CDR3, as DNA: TGTGCCAGCAGCTTCTCAGGGTCCGCAGGGGACGAGCAGTACTTC.

V and J are TRBV28 and TRBJ1-4, with 7 bases matching TRBD1. There are 14 residues in the CDR3. Germline trimming cut 3 bases from V and 8 bases from J; bases unmatched to any gene: 6. Per germline, CDR1 MDHEN and CDR2 SYDVKM. The CDR3 reads CASSFPGGGEKLFF. CDR3 in DNA: TGTGCCAGCAGTTTTCCAGGGGGAGGCGAAAAACTGTTTTTT.

The J gene is TRBJ1-1, the V gene TRBV11-2; no clear D gene. The CDR3 is 14 residues long. Looked up from germline, CDR1 is SGHAT and CDR2 is FQNNGV. The V end lost 1 base, the J end lost 4 bases, and 10 bases lay between the germline ends. The CDR3 is CASSLGRGITEAFF. In DNA form, the CDR3 reads TGTGCCAGCAGCTTAGGACGAGGGATCACTGAAGCTTTCTTT.

The gene calls are TRBV4-3 and TRBJ2-7; 8 nucleotides match TRBD2. CDR3 length: 15 residues. In germline, CDR1 is LGHNA, CDR2 YSLEER. V was pared by 6 bases and J by 2 bases, with 9 bases of the junction left unmatched. CDR3 DNA: TGCGCCAGCAGGCCCCAGCGGGAGAATGCCTACGAGCAGTACTTC. Translation gives CASRPQRENAYEQYF.

A single count supports this clone. The chain carries TRBV5-4 and TRBJ2-7; D is possibly TRBD1 (6 bases). The germline CDR1 and CDR2 sequences are SGHNT and YYREEE (reference sequence). This CDR3 comprises 14 residues. V gave up 3 bases and J gave up 0 bases, with 10 bases separating them. The CDR3 loop reads CASSSDRTSYEQYF. The CDR3, as DNA: TGTGCCAGCAGCTCCGACAGGACCTCCTACGAGCAGTACTTC. The variable domain in full, completed from reference TRBV5-4 and TRBJ2-7, reads ETGVTQSPTHLIKTRGQQVTLRCSSQSGHNTVSWYQQALGQGPQFIFQYYREEENGRGNFPPRFSGLQFPNYSSELNVNALELDDSALYLCASSSDRTSYEQYFGPGTRLTVT.

The rearrangement links TRBV20-1 to TRBJ2-3; D gene unclear. Germline CDR1 and CDR2: DFQATT and SNEGSKA (reference sequence). Between the trimmed V and J ends, which lost 4 bases and 8 bases, there was a span of 7 bases. The CDR3 contains 10 residues. As DNA, the CDR3 is TGCAGTGCTAATATAGCTACGCAGTATTTT. As protein: CSANIATQYF.

The chain joins TRBV19 to TRBJ2-7; 7 bases line up with TRBD2. Germline CDR1 reads LNHDA; CDR2 reads SQIVND (reference sequence). J was trimmed by 3 bases and V by 0 bases; bases with no gene match: 5. The CDR3 covers 15 residues. The DNA for the CDR3 is TGTGCCAGTAGTATAGATCTGGGAGGGAACTACGAGCAGTACTTC. Protein product: CASSIDLGGNYEQYF.

In its sample, this clone was seen once. The CDR3 DNA is TGTGCCAGCAGCGTGGAAGGTAGCGGGGGTTCCTACGAGCAGTACTTC. Its protein is CASSVEGSGGSYEQYF. V usage is TRBV7-9 and J usage is TRBJ2-7, with 9 bases aligning to TRBD2. From germline, CDR1 is SEHNR and CDR2 FQNEAQ (reference sequence). This CDR3 comprises 16 residues. V was pared by 5 bases and J by 1 base, with 9 bases of the junction left unmatched.

The chain joins TRBV11-2 to TRBJ1-2; D call uncertain. Between the trimmed V and J ends, which lost 0 bases and 6 bases, there was a span of 5 bases. The CDR3 extends over 12 amino acids. Per germline, CDR1 SGHAT and CDR2 FQNNGV. In DNA, the CDR3 is TGTGCCAGCAGCTTAGATCTAGATGGCTACACCTTC. Amino acid sequence: CASSLDLDGYTF.

V is TRBV5-5 and J is TRBJ1-3, with 9 nucleotides matching TRBD1. Per the germline V gene, CDR1 is SGHKS and CDR2 is YYEKEE (reference sequence). The CDR3 spans 13 residues. V lost 3 bases to trimming and J lost 7 bases; unmatched junction nucleotides: 2. Here the CDR3 DNA reads TGTGCCAGCAGCTCGGGACAGGGCAACACCATATATTTT. This codes for CASSSGQGNTIYF. Looking up the rest from reference TRBV5-5 and TRBJ1-3 gives the full variable domain: DAGVTQSPTHLIKTRGQQVTLRCSPISGHKSVSWYQQVLGQGPQFIFQYYEKEERGRGNFPDRFSARQFPNYSSELNVNALLLGDSALYLCASSSGQGNTIYFGEGSWLTVV.

The rearrangement uses TRBV19 and TRBJ2-3; TRBD2 might be the D (5 bases). The CDR3 covers 11 residues. Germline values: CDR1 LNHDA, CDR2 SQIVND (reference sequence). V was cut by 9 bases and J by 8 bases, with 12 bases left in between. For the CDR3, the DNA is TGTGCCAGCAGCACGGGGATTACGCAGTATTTT. Translated, it gives CASSTGITQYF.

The chain uses TRBV30 and TRBJ2-3; 9 nucleotides match TRBD2. The germline V gene has CDR1 GTSNPN and CDR2 SVGIG (reference sequence). CDR3 size: 16 residues. The ends lost 4 bases at V and 4 bases at J; junction bases unmatched: 12. The CDR3 nucleotides read TGTGCCTGGAATATTGTCGGACTAGCGTTCCCAGATACGCAGTATTTT. This sequence encodes CAWNIVGLAFPDTQYF.